These 29 T cell receptor beta chains came from one sample sequenced in a study of shared clonotypes between healthy human individuals. Some clones are missing from TCRdb's copy, which holds only in-frame ones; the method was immunoSEQ multiplex PCR. The table shows 400,000 to 600,000 clones, with 90% to 97% occurring only once. Sequenced input: naive CD4+ T cells sorted from blood. Subset in this sample: CD45RA+ positively selected. These receptors all stem from a woman younger than 45 in good health.

This clone has just one count. The CDR3 loop is CASSFPGRASYGYTF. The CDR3, as DNA: TGTGCCAGCAGTTTCCCGGGCAGGGCTTCTTATGGCTACACCTTC. The rearrangement uses TRBV28 and TRBJ1-2; D perhaps matches TRBD1 (5 bases). The CDR3 sequence is 15 residues long. Deletions cut 3 bases from V and 5 bases from J, with 16 bases between. Germline V gene sequence: CDR1 MDHEN, CDR2 SYDVKM.

The chain employs TRBV6-6 and TRBJ2-7; 8 bases match TRBD2. CDR1 and CDR2 (germline): MNHNY, SVGAGI (reference sequence). The ends lost 8 bases at V and 6 bases at J; junction bases unmatched: 9. The CDR3 has 13 residues. CDR3 sequence: CASRGGNTAEQYF. DNA of the CDR3: TGTGCCAGCCGGGGGGGTAACACCGCCGAGCAGTACTTC.

This chain joins TRBV30 and TRBJ1-1; D is perhaps TRBD1 (5 bases). The V and J ends lost 3 bases and 2 bases respectively, with 10 bases between them. Germline CDR1 GTSNPN, CDR2 SVGIG (reference sequence). CDR3 size: 13 residues. This CDR3 is CAWRVWGNTEAFF. CDR3 coding DNA: TGTGCCTGGAGGGTCTGGGGCAACACTGAAGCTTTCTTT. The full variable domain, with the rest looked up from reference TRBV30 and TRBJ1-1, is SQTIHQWPATLVQPVGSPLSLECTVEGTSNPNLYWYRQAAGRGLQLLFYSVGIGQISSEVPQNLSASRPQDRQFILSSKKLLLSDSGFYLCAWRVWGNTEAFFGQGTRLTVV.

The genes are TRBV28 and TRBJ1-2; TRBD1 aligns across 8 bases. The germline CDR1 and CDR2 sequences are MDHEN and SYDVKM. This CDR3 is 13 amino acids long. J lost 6 bases, V lost 4 bases, and 4 bases had no gene match. The CDR3 DNA follows: TGTGCCAGCAGTTCGGGACAGGCGGATGGCTACACCTTC. It is translated as CASSSGQADGYTF.

J is TRBJ1-5 and V is TRBV6-1; possible D gene TRBD1, 5 bases. The germline V gene encodes CDR1 MNHNS and CDR2 SASEGT. The CDR3 has 14 amino acids. The V gene lost 4 bases and the J gene lost 4 bases, with 11 bases spanning the gap. CDR3 sequence reads: CASSVQELNQPQHF. The DNA for the CDR3 is TGTGCCAGCAGTGTACAGGAACTGAATCAGCCCCAGCATTTT.

This clone was detected only once. V is TRBV11-1 and J is TRBJ2-7; D is unresolved. This CDR3 has 14 residues. V shed 1 base and J shed 0 bases, with 7 bases lying between them. Germline CDR1 and CDR2: SGHAT and FQDESV (reference sequence). The CDR3 loop is CASSLGVTSYEQYF. The CDR3 DNA is TGTGCCAGCAGCTTAGGCGTCACCTCCTACGAGCAGTACTTC.

The chain is built from TRBV25-1 and TRBJ2-3; TRBD2 is a possible D gene (6 bases). V was shortened by 4 bases and J by 2 bases, with 10 bases between the two germline ends. The CDR3 has 14 amino acids. Germline V gene data show CDR1 as MGHDK and CDR2 as SYGVNS. The CDR3 reads CASSARENTDTQYF. CDR3 sequence (DNA): TGTGCCAGCAGTGCTCGGGAGAACACAGATACGCAGTATTTT. The variable domain in full, with the rest retrieved from reference TRBV25-1 and TRBJ2-3, is EADIYQTPRYLVIGTGKKITLECSQTMGHDKMYWYQQDPGMELHLIHYSYGVNSTEKGDLSSESTVSRIRTEHFPLTLESARPSHTSQYLCASSARENTDTQYFGPGTRLTVL.

This chain connects TRBV5-4 to TRBJ2-3; maybe TRBD2 (6 bases). The CDR3 is 16 amino acids. V was clipped by 1 base and J by 0 bases, with 12 bases between them. Germline CDR1 is SGHNT and CDR2 is YYREEE (reference sequence). CDR3 nucleotide sequence: TGTGCCAGCAGCTTGAGTATAGCGGCTAGCACAGATACGCAGTATTTT. This codes for CASSLSIAASTDTQYF.

J is TRBJ2-1 and V is TRBV9; 7 bases fit TRBD1. The CDR3 length is 14 residues. Germline loops: CDR1 SGDLS, CDR2 YYNGEE. Unmatched junction bases numbered 1, after V lost 2 bases and J lost 2 bases. CDR3 DNA: TGTGCCAGCAGCGTCCAGGGGGCCTACAATGAGCAGTTCTTC. This gives the protein CASSVQGAYNEQFF. Full variable domain (remainder filled in from reference TRBV9 and TRBJ2-1): DSGVTQTPKHLITATGQRVTLRCSPRSGDLSVYWYQQSLDQGLQFLIQYYNGEERAKGNILERFSAQQFPDLHSELNLSSLELGDSALYFCASSVQGAYNEQFFGPGTRLTVL.

The chain employs TRBV4-1 and TRBJ2-7, with TRBD2 matching over 11 bases. Unmatched junction bases numbered 6, after V lost 6 bases and J lost 2 bases. Germline V gives CDR1 MGHRA, CDR2 YSYEKL. The CDR3 length is 15 residues. The CDR3 coding sequence is TGCGCCAGCAGATCCATTAGCGGGAGGGCCTACGAGCAGTACTTC. Protein product: CASRSISGRAYEQYF.

The chain is built from TRBV5-1 and TRBJ2-5; D ambiguous. The CDR3 covers 15 residues. CDR1 is SGHRS, CDR2 YFSETQ, per germline. The V end was cut by 0 bases, the J end by 5 bases, with 14 bases between. This CDR3 is CASSLGGNPAETQYF. CDR3 in DNA: TGCGCCAGCAGCTTGGGAGGAAACCCCGCGGAGACCCAGTACTTC.

The table lists this clone with a count of one. This chain uses TRBV19 with TRBJ1-5; unclear D gene. The CDR3 has 13 residues. From germline, CDR1 is LNHDA and CDR2 SQIVND (reference sequence). Trimming left V 3 bases short and J 3 bases short, with 6 bases between. The CDR3 sequence is CASSIAFNQPQHF. DNA of the CDR3: TGTGCCAGTAGTATCGCCTTCAATCAGCCCCAGCATTTT. The full variable domain, completed using reference TRBV19 and TRBJ1-5, is DGGITQSPKYLFRKEGQNVTLSCEQNLNHDAMYWYRQDPGQGLRLIYYSQIVNDFQKGDIAEGYSVSREKKESFPLTVTSAQKNPTAFYLCASSIAFNQPQHFGDGTRLSIL.

The chain joins TRBV2 to TRBJ1-4; 10 positions match TRBD1. The CDR3 sequence is 15 residues long. With V trimmed by 6 bases and J by 6 bases, 7 bases remained unmatched. Per the germline V gene, CDR1 is SNHLY and CDR2 is FYNNEI. This chain's CDR3 is CASRPGQGLHEKLFF. CDR3 DNA: TGTGCCAGCAGGCCGGGACAGGGGCTTCATGAAAAACTGTTTTTT.

V gene TRBV18 combines with J gene TRBJ2-5, with D tentatively TRBD2 (5 bases). The end of the DNA aligns better with TRBJ2-7, so the J call may be wrong. CDR1 and CDR2 (germline): KGHSH, LQKENI. The CDR3 spans 15 residues. The CDR3 bases are TGTGCCAGCTCACCACCGGTGGCAGACTACTACGAGCAGTACTTC. Translation gives CASSPPVADYYEQYF.

The chain recombines TRBV7-8 with TRBJ2-5, with D possibly matching TRBD2 (6 bases). Per germline, CDR1 SGHVS and CDR2 FQNEAQ. V gave up 2 bases and J gave up 5 bases, with 9 bases separating them. This CDR3 is built from 13 residues. The CDR3 spells CASSLRRGETQYF. DNA for the CDR3: TGTGCCAGCAGCTTACGACGGGGGGAGACCCAGTACTTC.

On this clone: Other DNA sequences from this sample encode an identical CDR3 as well. The chain uses TRBV28 and TRBJ1-5; the D is unclear. This CDR3 comprises 13 residues. The ends were cut back, 3 bases at V and 4 bases at J, with 7 bases in the middle. Germline V lookup: CDR1 MDHEN, CDR2 SYDVKM. The CDR3 DNA reads TGTGCCAGCAGTTTCTCCGGAAATCAGCCCCAGCATTTT. This translates into CASSFSGNQPQHF.

The chain employs TRBV27 and TRBJ2-1; TRBD2 agrees at 10 bases. The germline CDR1 and CDR2 sequences are MNHEY and SMNVEV (reference sequence). J gave up 4 bases and V 4 bases, and 1 base lay outside the gene matches. CDR3 length equals 14 residues. In nucleotides, the CDR3 is TGTGCCAGCAGTTGGACTAGCGGATACAATGAGCAGTTCTTC. Translation: CASSWTSGYNEQFF.

V and J are TRBV28 and TRBJ1-2; maybe TRBD1 (5 bases). The V end lost 5 bases, the J end lost 8 bases, and 18 bases lay between the germline ends. The CDR3 runs 14 residues. Germline V gives CDR1 MDHEN, CDR2 SYDVKM. The CDR3, as DNA: TGTGCCAGCAGTGGAGGTGGAGGGGAGTACGGCTACACCTTC. Translating it yields CASSGGGGEYGYTF.

The J gene is TRBJ2-5, the V gene TRBV19, with D possibly called TRBD1 or TRBD2 (5 bases each). The length of the CDR3 is 15 residues. Germline assignment: CDR1 LNHDA and CDR2 SQIVND (reference sequence). The V and J ends lost 2 bases and 4 bases respectively, with 14 bases between them. Here the CDR3 reads CASSIKGLGRETQYF. The CDR3 DNA follows: TGTGCCAGTAGTATAAAGGGGTTAGGGAGAGAGACCCAGTACTTC. The entire variable domain, with the rest obtained from reference TRBV19 and TRBJ2-5, is as follows: DGGITQSPKYLFRKEGQNVTLSCEQNLNHDAMYWYRQDPGQGLRLIYYSQIVNDFQKGDIAEGYSVSREKKESFPLTVTSAQKNPTAFYLCASSIKGLGRETQYFGPGTRLLVL.

This sequence joins TRBV15 and TRBJ2-1; D is unclear. Trimming removed 0 bases from V and 7 bases from J, with 13 bases in between. Germline V gene sequence: CDR1 LNHNV, CDR2 YYDKDF (reference sequence). The CDR3 extends over 15 amino acids. The CDR3 sequence: CATSREERVGNEQFF. As DNA, the CDR3 is TGTGCCACCAGCAGAGAGGAAAGGGTTGGGAATGAGCAGTTCTTC. Using reference TRBV15 and TRBJ2-1 for the parts outside the CDR3, the full variable domain is DAMVIQNPRYQVTQFGKPVTLSCSQTLNHNVMYWYQQKSSQAPKLLFHYYDKDFNNEADTPDNFQSRRPNTSFCFLDIRSPGLGDTAMYLCATSREERVGNEQFFGPGTRLTVL.

This clone was counted once. The V gene is TRBV28, the J gene TRBJ2-6, with no clear D. This CDR3 comprises 16 residues. Per the germline V gene, CDR1 is MDHEN and CDR2 is SYDVKM. V gave up 4 bases and J gave up 2 bases, with 12 bases separating them. The DNA of the CDR3 is TGTGCCAGCAGTTCCGGTTTCGAGGCTGGGGCCAACGTCCTGACTTTC. Protein product: CASSSGFEAGANVLTF.

The rearrangement links TRBV7-8 to TRBJ1-5; D is unresolved. The CDR3 spans 15 residues. In germline, CDR1 is SGHVS, CDR2 FQNEAQ. V was clipped by 4 bases and J by 6 bases, with 16 bases between them. CDR3 amino acids: CASSSGRLERQPQHF. The CDR3 DNA sequence: TGTGCCAGCAGCTCTGGGCGTCTTGAGCGTCAGCCCCAGCATTTT.

J is TRBJ2-5 and V is TRBV28, with 9 bases fitting TRBD1. This CDR3 is built from 13 residues. Germline lookup yields CDR1 MDHEN and CDR2 SYDVKM. V dropped 6 bases and J dropped 3; count of bases not matched to a gene: 2. The CDR3 region has the DNA TGTGCCAGCAGCGGACAGGGGAAAGAGACCCAGTACTTC. The encoded protein is CASSGQGKETQYF. Supplemented by reference TRBV28 and TRBJ2-5, the full variable domain reads DVKVTQSSRYLVKRTGEKVFLECVQDMDHENMFWYRQDPGLGLRLIYFSYDVKMKEKGDIPEGYSVSREKKERFSLILESASTNQTSMYLCASSGQGKETQYFGPGTRLLVL.

The rearrangement links TRBV5-1 to TRBJ1-3; 8 bases match TRBD1. J lost 3 bases, V lost 4 bases, and 12 bases had no gene match. The CDR3 covers 17 residues. In germline, CDR1 is SGHRS, CDR2 YFSETQ. For the CDR3, the DNA is TGCGCCAGCAGCGTGGAGCTGACAGGGGAAATTGGAAACACCATATATTTT. It codes for CASSVELTGEIGNTIYF. The full variable domain, its missing parts supplied by reference TRBV5-1 and TRBJ1-3, is KAGVTQTPRYLIKTRGQQVTLSCSPISGHRSVSWYQQTPGQGLQFLFEYFSETQRNKGNFPGRFSGRQFSNSRSEMNVSTLELGDSALYLCASSVELTGEIGNTIYFGEGSWLTVV.

The chain combines TRBV5-1 with TRBJ2-2; the match to TRBD1 covers 7 bases. CDR3 length equals 13 residues. Germline V gene sequence: CDR1 SGHRS, CDR2 YFSETQ. J lost 6 bases, V lost 3 bases, and 2 bases had no gene match. CDR3 sequence (DNA): TGCGCCAGCAGCTCTACAGGGGCCGGGGAGCTGTTTTTT. Protein sequence: CASSSTGAGELFF.

This chain uses TRBV6-5 with TRBJ2-7; 7 positions agree with TRBD2. CDR3 length: 13 residues. Germline V gene sequence: CDR1 MNHEY, CDR2 SVGAGI. After removal of 6 bases from V and 3 bases from J, the junction contained 5 bases not matched to a gene. The CDR3 loop reads CASRAGPNYEQYF. CDR3 DNA sequence: TGTGCCAGCAGAGCGGGACCGAACTACGAGCAGTACTTC.

The rearrangement links TRBV19 to TRBJ1-2, with D possibly matching TRBD1 (5 bases). Germline-derived CDR1 and CDR2 are LNHDA and SQIVND (reference sequence). V was pared by 3 bases and J by 8 bases, with 19 bases between. CDR3 length equals 15 residues. For the CDR3, the DNA is TGTGCCAGTAGTATCGCGGCGCAGGGTTGGGTAGGCTACACCTTC. It yields the protein CASSIAAQGWVGYTF.

In its sample, this clone was seen once. Other DNA sequences in this specimen translate into the identical CDR3. The V call is TRBV7-6, the J call TRBJ2-7; D perhaps matches TRBD1 (5 bases). V was cut by 4 bases and J by 2 bases, with 12 bases left in between. Germline CDR1 SGHVS, CDR2 FNYEAQ. This CDR3 comprises 14 residues. The CDR3 is CASSSAGKAYEQYF. Written as DNA, the CDR3 is TGTGCCAGCAGCTCAGCAGGGAAGGCCTACGAGCAGTACTTC.

The V gene is TRBV27, the J gene TRBJ1-5; D gene unclear. The CDR3 has 12 residues. V lost 5 bases and J 7 bases, leaving 9 bases between the germline ends. Germline V gene data show CDR1 as MNHEY and CDR2 as SMNVEV (reference sequence). CDR3 sequence reads: CASSPPGQPQHF. CDR3 nucleotide sequence: TGTGCCAGCAGTCCACCTGGACAGCCCCAGCATTTT.